This T cell receptor beta chain is from a study of identical twins' blood T cells. This CDR3 contains 14 residues. Germline CDR1 and CDR2: GTSNPN and SVGIG (reference sequence). Deletions cut 0 bases from V and 6 bases from J, with 12 bases between. Six healthy women, forming three identical twin pairs, donated samples. TCRdb reprocessed the 5' RACE reads via MiXCR and lists one record per CDR3 protein. The data contain roughly 380,000 distinct CDR3 sequences, 25% to 35% of them seen just once; the ten biggest clones take up 5.5% to 6.5%. The specimen was PBMCs. The J gene is TRBJ1-5, the V gene TRBV30, with no clear D. The sequence was collected from a woman aged 18 to 55 in good health. CDR3 in amino acids: CAWSVGSHGQPQHF. CDR3 coding DNA: TGTGCCTGGAGTGTAGGGAGCCATGGTCAGCCCCAGCATTTT.